These 18 T cell receptor beta chains originate from one sample sequenced in a study of T cells in Graves' hyperthyroidism and ophthalmopathy. Amplification yielded TCR beta CDR3 regions, with RNA transcripts as the source. During a first-round RT-PCR of the TCR CDR3, the HTBI primer set was used. TCRdb used MiXCR to reprocess the multiplex PCR reads, holding one entry per CDR3 protein. Here the sample spans hundreds of thousands of distinct CDR3 sequences, just under 45% being singletons. Sequencing was carried out using peripheral blood or thyroid tissue (not recorded which). The receptor set was obtained from an adult man with Graves' disease, either hyperthyroidism or ophthalmopathy (not recorded which).

This clonotype was recorded at least ten times. The V and J genes are TRBV25-1 and TRBJ1-3; the D is unclear. The ends were cut back, 3 bases at V and 0 bases at J, with 6 bases in the middle. CDR1 and CDR2 (germline): MGHDK, SYGVNS. This CDR3 comprises 14 residues. For the CDR3, the DNA is TGTGCCAGCAGTGATAGTTTCTCTGGAAACACCATATATTTT. This translates into CASSDSFSGNTIYF.

To note about this clonotype: Since the CDR3 does not end with the conserved phenylalanine or tryptophan, this likely comes from a read error. The CDR3 sequence: CASSLLLYFDGYTL. The CDR3 nucleotides read TGTGCCAGCAGCTTGTTGCTCTACTTTGATGGCTACACCCTC. This chain uses TRBV7-2 with TRBJ1-2; D unclear. The V end lost 3 bases, the J end lost 6 bases, and 14 bases lay between the germline ends. Germline loops: CDR1 SGHTA, CDR2 FQGNSA. This CDR3 spans 14 amino acids.

This clonotype was observed at least ten times. J is TRBJ1-4 and V is TRBV2; D is unclear. Germline CDR1 and CDR2: SNHLY and FYNNEI. V lost 5 bases and J 7 bases, leaving 14 bases between the germline ends. CDR3 length: 14 amino acids. The CDR3 coding sequence is TGTGCCAGCAGTTCTACGGGGAGAGGTGAAAAACTGTTTTTT. Its translation: CASSSTGRGEKLFF.

This clonotype has just one count. One junction end does not reproduce the germline sequence, and a read error may be involved. V and J are TRBV29-1 and TRBJ1-1, with D perhaps matching TRBD1 (6 bases). This CDR3 region has 14 residues. Germline lookup yields CDR1 SQVTM and CDR2 ANQGSEA. The CDR3 loop reads CSAPAMDGDTKAFF. In nucleotides, the CDR3 is TGCAGCGCACCCGCCATGGACGGGGACACTAAAGCTTTCTTT.

This clonotype was seen at least ten times. The chain carries TRBV7-6 and TRBJ1-1; TRBD1 agrees at 8 bases. The germline CDR1 and CDR2 sequences are SGHVS and FNYEAQ. The CDR3 runs to 15 residues. The J segment lost 1 base and the V segment lost 4 bases, leaving 5 bases of the junction unmatched. This CDR3 is CASSYAGTGNTEAFF. CDR3 coding DNA: TGTGCCAGCAGCTACGCCGGGACAGGGAACACTGAAGCTTTCTTT.

This clonotype was detected a few times. V is TRBV7-9 and J is TRBJ2-7, with D maybe TRBD2 (7 bases). Germline lookup yields CDR1 SEHNR and CDR2 FQNEAQ (reference sequence). With 5 bases removed from V and 2 bases from J, the gap between germline ends came to 16 bases. This CDR3 has 15 residues. In DNA, the CDR3 is TGTGCCAGCAGCCAAGACGCGGGGGCCGCCTACGAGCAGTACTTC. It codes for CASSQDAGAAYEQYF.

This sequence joins TRBV20-1 and TRBJ2-3, with 12 positions matching TRBD2. This CDR3 has 15 amino acids. V trimming: 6 bases; J trimming: 6 bases; junction bases outside the gene matches: 10. Germline values: CDR1 DFQATT, CDR2 SNEGSKA (reference sequence). CDR3 loop: CSAAMTSGRLDTQYF. CDR3 DNA: TGCAGTGCCGCTATGACTAGCGGGAGATTGGATACGCAGTATTTT.

The chain carries TRBV7-3 and TRBJ2-6, with D perhaps TRBD2 (6 bases). Trimming took 1 base from V and 0 from J, leaving 10 bases between them. Germline V gene lookup returns CDR1 SGHTA and CDR2 FQGTGA. There are 17 residues in the CDR3. The CDR3 reads CASSLIRGTSGANVLTF. CDR3 bases: TGTGCCAGCAGCTTAATTCGCGGGACCTCTGGGGCCAACGTCCTGACTTTC.

J is TRBJ2-7 and V is TRBV20-1, with a possible D match to TRBD1 (6 bases). The V end lost 6 bases, the J end lost 3 bases, and 12 bases lay between the germline ends. The germline V gene encodes CDR1 DFQATT and CDR2 SNEGSKA (reference sequence). The CDR3 has 12 amino acids. CDR3 DNA sequence: TGCAGTGCCTCGACAGGCCACTACGAGCAGTACTTC. Its protein is CSASTGHYEQYF.

The chain uses TRBV9 and TRBJ1-1; no definite D call. The V end was cut by 4 bases, the J end by 4 bases, with 17 bases between. This CDR3 has 15 residues. Per germline, CDR1 SGDLS and CDR2 YYNGEE. The CDR3 bases are TGTGCCAGCAGCCCCCGGGAGGGTCTGAGCACTGAAGCTTTCTTT. Encoded protein: CASSPREGLSTEAFF.

This clonotype showed up just a few times. In DNA form, the CDR3 reads TGTGCCAGCAGCCCCACCCAGGACAGGGGGAATGAAAAACTGTTTTTT. It yields the protein CASSPTQDRGNEKLFF. The chain carries TRBV7-9 and TRBJ1-4, with TRBD1 matching 10 bases. The CDR3 runs 16 residues. V dropped 5 bases and J dropped 5; count of bases not matched to a gene: 8. CDR1 and CDR2 from the germline V gene are SEHNR and FQNEAQ (reference sequence).

V and J are TRBV20-1 and TRBJ1-2, with a tentative D call TRBD1 (5 bases). The germline V gene encodes CDR1 DFQATT and CDR2 SNEGSKA (reference sequence). Trimming took 6 bases from V and 7 from J, leaving 18 bases between them. This CDR3 has 13 amino acids. CDR3 residues: CSARVQGGGGYTF. The CDR3 bases are TGCAGTGCAAGGGTTCAGGGAGGCGGTGGCTACACCTTC.

About this clonotype: One end of the junction is discordant with germline, which a read error may explain. For the CDR3, the DNA is TGTGCCAGCAGCCACAGGGTTCGTTGGAACTATGGCTACACCTTC. Protein sequence: CASSHRVRWNYGYTF. The V gene is TRBV5-1, the J gene TRBJ1-2; D perhaps matches TRBD1 (6 bases). Looked up from germline, CDR1 is SGHRS and CDR2 is YFSETQ. This CDR3 contains 15 residues.

This clonotype was seen many times. V is TRBV5-8 and J is TRBJ1-1; 8 bases match TRBD1. Germline trimming cut 2 bases from V and 11 bases from J; bases unmatched to any gene: 8. The CDR3 consists of 13 residues. Germline values: CDR1 SGHTS, CDR2 YDEGEE. CDR3 sequence reads: CASSFRQGQGAFF. DNA of the CDR3: TGTGCCAGCAGCTTTCGACAGGGGCAAGGCGCTTTCTTT.

V and J are TRBV19 and TRBJ1-1; a possible D gene is TRBD1 (5 bases). CDR3 size: 14 residues. Germline CDR1 and CDR2: LNHDA and SQIVND (reference sequence). V was cut by 3 bases and J by 5 bases, with 13 bases left in between. The CDR3 here is CASSITWGVTEAFF. In DNA, the CDR3 is TGTGCCAGTAGTATCACTTGGGGGGTTACTGAAGCTTTCTTT.

As to this clonotype: Its ends do not fully match the called genes, so a read error is possible. The gene calls are TRBV10-3 and TRBJ1-6; D not certain. This CDR3 is built from 15 residues. From germline, CDR1 is ENHRY and CDR2 SYGVKD. DNA for the CDR3: TGTGCCAGCAGTTACGCTTTTAGCAGGCGTTCACCCCTCCACTTT. Translation: CASSYAFSRRSPLHF.

This clonotype showed up many times. The V and J genes are TRBV29-1 and TRBJ1-1; the match to TRBD1 covers 8 bases. CDR1 SQVTM and CDR2 ANQGSEA come from the germline V gene. V was clipped by 8 bases and J by 4 bases; unmatched bases: 3. This CDR3 is 11 amino acids long. The CDR3 sequence: CSQDRVTEAFF. The CDR3, as DNA: TGCAGCCAGGACAGGGTCACTGAAGCTTTCTTT.

The rearrangement uses TRBV6-1 and TRBJ1-4; 9 nucleotides line up with TRBD1. Per the germline V gene, CDR1 is MNHNS and CDR2 is SASEGT. The CDR3 spans 15 residues. With 4 bases clipped from V and 8 bases from J, the junction kept 8 bases outside the gene matches. CDR3 bases: TGTGCCAGCAGTGCACCGGGACAGGGAATGGAAAAACTGTTTTTT. This sequence encodes CASSAPGQGMEKLFF.